This TCR beta chain was profiled in a study of shared clonotypes between healthy human individuals (dated by TCRdb to about 2020). For context, the study as a whole: A couple of women and three men aged 18 to 49 years were included in the cohort. Between about 0.94 and 10 billion PBMCs per donor were obtained by leukapheresis. Per donor, three plates each were used for CD4 naive and CD4 memory, two for CD8 naive, and one for CD8 memory. Blood TCR repertoires of roughly five healthy adults were deeply sequenced to estimate repertoire size and the extent of clonotype sharing between individuals. Different laboratories and diverse techniques were used to prepare libraries and sequence TCR repertoires, to increase sequencing depth and limit assay-specific biases.

Details on this clone: There is no known antigen for this receptor. There are no base qualities to consult, and no much larger clone falls within one base.

Using the deep immunoSEQ assay, multiplex PCR amplified TCR CDR3 regions from genomic DNA. Extracted genomic DNA from each cell subset was spread evenly across all wells of several immunoSEQ 96-well plates, with each plate serving as a replicate. For sorted subsets, about 200 ng genomic DNA, equal to 25,000 to 35,000 T cell genomes, was loaded into each replicate PCR. The purified libraries were quantified using a Qubit 3.0 fluorometer, sized with a Bioanalyzer 2100, and then quantified again using the KAPA Library Quantification kit. Each immunoSEQ 96-well plate was sequenced on its own single-read 150-cycle Illumina NextSeq 550 flow cell. The paper's processing steps were these. The immunoSEQ output contained only junctional sequences without quality scores, so filtering could not match that applied to full-length reads. Sequences were annotated with PyIR, a Python wrapper for IgBLAST v1.9, and V/J genes and CDR3 were assigned using IMGT germline references. Any read was removed if the V/J assignment was weak (E-value above 1e-6), the CDR3 was missing, or the read contained stop codons, out-of-frame junctions, or ambiguous translated residues. V3J clonotypes were defined as sequences sharing the same inferred V gene, J gene, and CDR3 amino acid sequence. To compute the percentage overlap between repertoires, the number of shared unique clonotypes was divided by the size of the smaller repertoire. RTK rarefaction, the Chao1 estimator, and Recon v2.1 estimates of unobserved clonotypes were used to assess repertoire richness. Generation probabilities for all TCRbeta clonotypes obtained by the gDNA method from several donors were computed using OLGA. TCRdb carries this immuneACCESS record with in-frame sequences only. Its versions omit some clonotypes, under half of them owing to an unresolved V gene in the studies checked, with the rest unexplained. V and J calls plus clone size are reproduced from that table; the DNA served to infer D and trimming. Recorded for this sample are 2,500,000 or so clones; roughly 92% of them occurred a single time. Of the sample, over 0.12% falls within the top ten clones.

Sequences MNHNY (CDR1) and SVGAGI (CDR2) are obtained from the germline V gene (reference sequence). Cut back by 6 bases and 3 bases, the V and J ends lie 11 bases apart. Its CDR3 holds 14 amino acids, cysteine through phenylalanine. This entry keeps only the CDR3 DNA: 42 bases, framed from base 1. Study-level results and caveats: Compared with non-shared clonotypes, the clonotypes found in all four sorted-subset donors had higher generation probabilities. Pairwise subsampling led to the expectation that sequencing depth would affect the degree of clonotype sharing among donors. Naive subsets generally had larger estimated clonotype richness than memory subsets. Because the study included a small number of donors, the genetic and exposure-history diversity represented was limited. Sharing across four donors was observed for about 5% of naive CD4, less than 4% of naive CD8, roughly 2.3% of memory CD4, and about 0.39% of memory CD8 clonotypes. Sampling was limited to blood, and TCR repertoires in tissue likely differ from TCR repertoires in blood. Rarefaction of sorted-subset datasets indicated incomplete sequencing despite the large sequencing depth.

The donors were healthy, HIV-negative adults who had no recently reported acute infections or vaccinations. Every donor was a Caucasian adult residing in Nashville, Tennessee, USA. CD4+ T cells were enriched by magnetic negative selection, after which naive cells were positively selected on CD45RA and the negative fraction was taken as the memory subset. Blood was collected by leukapheresis, and PBMCs were isolated by Ficoll-Histopaque density gradient centrifugation and then cryopreserved in liquid nitrogen vapor phase. Analytical flow cytometry was used to check the purity and quantity of every magnetically sorted T cell population. Each sorted fraction had its genomic DNA isolated and then quantified by UV absorbance on a Nanodrop 2000c.

This sequence uses TRBV6-6 and TRBJ2-2; the D gene is perhaps TRBD1 or TRBD2, as each covers 5 bases. The clonotype was recovered from a man between 18 and 29 years old in good health. The source material was naive CD4+ T cells sorted from blood. Interpreted using the paper, the cell subset or site label stands for: CD45RA+ positively selected. The CDR3 protein sequence reads: CASRGPQHTGELFF. The sequenced DNA: TGTGCCAGCAGGGGACCCCAACACACCGGGGAGCTGTTTTTT.